The 11 T cell receptor beta chains below come from one sample, sequenced in a study of blood T cell repertoires in COVID-19. Sequenced by immunoSEQ multiplex PCR; TCRdb stores in-frame clones only, minus some. The repertoire holds fewer than 300,000 clones, about 85% seen once, with about an eighth in the top ten. The sequencing sample was made of peripheral blood. Receptor source: a human donor in a cohort sampled during active COVID-19.

To note about this clone: The junction departs from germline at one end; a sequencing error may be responsible. The V call is TRBV9, the J call TRBJ2-3; D might be TRBD1 (7 bases). CDR3 length: 15 amino acids. Germline V gene data show CDR1 as SGDLS and CDR2 as YYNGEE. The CDR3 DNA reads as TGTGCCAGCAGCGTAGGCGCGGGACAGACAGGTACGCAGTATTTT. Residues: CASSVGAGQTGTQYF.

This clone was seen just once. The chain carries TRBV4-1 and TRBJ2-7; D is unresolved. The CDR3 totals 16 residues. Trimming took 2 bases from V and 6 from J, leaving 20 bases between them. Germline-derived CDR1 and CDR2 are MGHRA and YSYEKL. CDR3 bases: TGCGCCAGCAGCCAAAGTCTCTTGAGAGGTCCACTCGAGCAGTACTTC. This codes for CASSQSLLRGPLEQYF.

The chain recombines TRBV10-2 with TRBJ1-3; D gene unclear. The CDR3 spans 16 residues. Germline CDR1 reads WSHSY; CDR2 reads SAAADI. The V gene lost 3 bases and the J gene lost 0 bases, with 12 bases spanning the gap. The CDR3 reads CASSELHPISGNTIYF. The CDR3 DNA sequence: TGCGCCAGCAGTGAACTTCACCCAATCTCTGGAAACACCATATATTTT.

This clone was counted a single time. The sample holds other DNA sequences that translate to the same CDR3. The rearrangement joins TRBV30 to TRBJ1-5; D not resolved. V was shortened by 1 base and J by 0 bases, with 4 bases between the two germline ends. From germline, CDR1 is GTSNPN and CDR2 SVGIG (reference sequence). This CDR3 is built from 13 residues. This CDR3 reads CAWSAGSNQPQHF. The CDR3 DNA reads as TGTGCCTGGAGTGCGGGTAGCAATCAGCCCCAGCATTTT.

This clone has more than one count but fewer than ten. V and J are TRBV5-6 and TRBJ1-6; tentative D call: TRBD1 (6 bases). The CDR3 loop spans 16 amino acids. V was trimmed by 3 bases and J by 11 bases, leaving 21 bases between them. CDR1 is SGHDT, CDR2 YYEEEE, per germline. The CDR3 nucleotides read TGTGCCAGCAGCTGGAACGGACAGTCCTGGGATACACCCCTCCACTTT. Amino acids: CASSWNGQSWDTPLHF.

V usage is TRBV6-6 and J usage is TRBJ1-1; the D gene is possibly TRBD1 (6 bases). Germline V gene data show CDR1 as MNHNY and CDR2 as SVGAGI (reference sequence). The V gene lost 8 bases and the J gene lost 1 base, with 17 bases spanning the gap. The CDR3 is made up of 15 amino acids. The CDR3 sequence: CASCWQGGANTEAFF. CDR3 nucleotides: TGTGCCAGCTGCTGGCAAGGGGGGGCGAACACTGAAGCTTTCTTT.

The gene calls are TRBV19 and TRBJ1-1, with no clear D. Germline V lookup: CDR1 LNHDA, CDR2 SQIVND (reference sequence). V was cut by 5 bases and J by 0 bases, with 7 bases left in between. This CDR3 region has 13 residues. The CDR3 region is CASSFNMNTEAFF. The DNA of the CDR3 is TGTGCCAGTAGTTTTAATATGAACACTGAAGCTTTCTTT.

The genes are TRBV14 and TRBJ2-2; D not resolved. The V end lost 1 base, the J end lost 4 bases, and 7 bases lay between the germline ends. CDR1 is SGHDN and CDR2 is FVKESK in the germline V gene. The CDR3 has 14 residues. The CDR3 here is CASSQAVVTGELFF. For the CDR3, the DNA is TGTGCCAGCAGCCAAGCAGTGGTCACCGGGGAGCTGTTTTTT.

The rearrangement links TRBV5-1 to TRBJ2-3, with 7 bases that match TRBD1. The V gene end was trimmed by 2 bases and the J gene end by 6 bases; junction bases not matched to a gene: 9. This CDR3 is 15 amino acids long. Germline CDR1 reads SGHRS; CDR2 reads YFSETQ. The CDR3, as DNA: TGCGCCAGCAGCTTATCGACAGGGAATCGGGATACGCAGTATTTT. It specifies CASSLSTGNRDTQYF.

This rearrangement joins TRBV2 to TRBJ2-1; 10 bases are a match to TRBD2. Per germline, CDR1 SNHLY and CDR2 FYNNEI. The CDR3 length is 15 residues. The trim removed 6 bases at V and 6 bases at J, leaving 8 bases unmatched. The CDR3 nucleotides are TGTGCCAGCAGGGCCCTAGCGGGAGTTATCAATGAGCAGTTCTTC. It specifies CASRALAGVINEQFF.

CDR3 DNA: TGTGCCAGTAGTAAAGGAGGGAACACTGAAGCTTTCTTT. It codes for CASSKGGNTEAFF. This chain links TRBV19 with TRBJ1-1; D uncertain. CDR1 LNHDA and CDR2 SQIVND come from the germline V gene (reference sequence). The CDR3 totals 13 residues. The V end lost 4 bases, the J end lost 1 base, and 7 bases lay between the germline ends.